These 18 T cell receptor beta chains were all obtained from the same sample, sequenced in a study of blood T cell repertoires in COVID-19. Profiled with immunoSEQ multiplex PCR; TCRdb holds only in-frame clones, not every one. Here the sample spans about 82,000 clones, roughly 78% being singletons. Sequencing input: peripheral blood. These receptors came from a man aged 55-75 years with COVID-19, enrolled during active disease.

CDR3 residues: CASSPLAGAKIFYNEQFF. Here the CDR3 DNA reads TGTGCCAGCAGCCCACTAGCGGGAGCTAAAATTTTTTACAATGAGCAGTTCTTC. The chain carries TRBV13 and TRBJ2-1; 11 bases fit TRBD2. V gave up 5 bases and J gave up 4 bases; unmatched junction bases: 13. The germline gives CDR1 PRHDT, CDR2 FYEKMQ (reference sequence). This CDR3 comprises 18 residues.

V and J are TRBV5-8 and TRBJ1-1; D is undetermined. Germline lookup yields CDR1 SGHTS and CDR2 YDEGEE. The CDR3 consists of 15 residues. V dropped 1 base and J dropped 0 bases, with 10 bases sitting between them. The CDR3 DNA reads as TGTGCCAGCAGCTTGACGAGGGCGATGAACACTGAAGCTTTCTTT. Protein: CASSLTRAMNTEAFF. Together with reference TRBV5-8 and TRBJ1-1, the CDR3 gives the full variable domain: EAGVTQSPTHLIKTRGQQATLRCSPISGHTSVYWYQQALGLGLQFLLWYDEGEERNRGNFPPRFSGRQFPNYSSELNVNALELEDSALYLCASSLTRAMNTEAFFGQGTRLTVV.

The chain has TRBV9 and TRBJ2-1, with 9 bases identical to TRBD1. CDR3 size: 17 residues. V was clipped by 3 bases and J by 4 bases; unmatched bases: 11. Germline V lookup: CDR1 SGDLS, CDR2 YYNGEE. CDR3 in DNA: TGTGCCAGCAGCGAGCCTCCCGGGACAGGGAGGTACAATGAGCAGTTCTTC. Its protein is CASSEPPGTGRYNEQFF.

The chain joins TRBV6-5 to TRBJ1-3; no reliable D call. V lost 6 bases and J lost 0, with 9 bases in between. CDR1 and CDR2 from the germline V gene are MNHEY and SVGAGI. The CDR3 contains 14 residues. The CDR3 spells CASRKASSGNTIYF. The CDR3 nucleotides are TGTGCCAGCAGAAAAGCTAGCTCTGGAAACACCATATATTTT.

V gene TRBV5-1 combines with J gene TRBJ1-6; 10 positions match TRBD1. CDR1 and CDR2 from the germline V gene are SGHRS and YFSETQ. The trim removed 0 bases at V and 8 bases at J, leaving 2 bases unmatched. The CDR3 is made up of 15 amino acids. Here the CDR3 DNA reads TGCGCCAGCAGCTTGGTGGGACAGGGGCATTCACCCCTCCACTTT. This encodes CASSLVGQGHSPLHF.

The CDR3 nucleotides read TGTGCCAGCAGTGACTCGATCGCCGGGGGCTACACCTTC. It codes for CASSDSIAGGYTF. The chain uses TRBV6-4 and TRBJ1-2; no firm D call. V gave up 0 bases and J gave up 8 bases, with 10 bases separating them. Germline V gene lookup returns CDR1 MRHNA and CDR2 SNTAGT. The CDR3 contains 13 residues.

The J gene is TRBJ2-1, the V gene TRBV19, with 12 bases identical to TRBD2. The CDR3 spans 16 residues. Germline trimming cut 3 bases from V and 7 bases from J; bases unmatched to any gene: 7. Germline V gene lookup returns CDR1 LNHDA and CDR2 SQIVND (reference sequence). The CDR3, as DNA: TGTGCCAGTAGTATCGGGGCTAGCGGGAGGGGAAATGAGCAGTTCTTC. Its protein product is CASSIGASGRGNEQFF.

In regard to this clone: This sequence may be a read error, since a much larger clone differs from it by one base. The chain links TRBV29-1 to TRBJ1-1; tentatively, D is TRBD1 (6 bases). Germline CDR1 and CDR2: SQVTM and ANQGSEA. CDR3 size: 15 residues. Trimming cost V 5 bases and J 3 bases, with 19 bases left between them. The CDR3 sequence is CSVPRTVSLDTEAFF. The CDR3 DNA sequence: TGCAGCGTTCCCAGGACAGTCTCCCTCGACACTGAAGCTTTCTTT.

This sequence joins TRBV7-3 and TRBJ2-1; 14 bases agree with TRBD2. This CDR3 region has 16 residues. Germline V lookup: CDR1 SGHTA, CDR2 FQGTGA. The trim removed 0 bases at V and 8 bases at J, leaving 3 bases unmatched. This CDR3 reads CASSLTRLAGGHEQFF. CDR3 coding DNA: TGTGCCAGCAGCTTAACGAGACTAGCGGGGGGGCATGAGCAGTTCTTC.

The chain uses TRBV6-2 or TRBV6-3 and TRBJ2-1; D gene unclear. This CDR3 spans 15 amino acids. Trimming took 4 bases from V and 7 from J, leaving 17 bases between them. Germline lookup yields CDR1 MNHEY and CDR2 SVGEGT. This CDR3 is CASSSLTGSLNEQFF. CDR3 coding DNA: TGTGCCAGCAGTTCCTTGACTGGAAGTCTGAATGAGCAGTTCTTC.

The V gene is TRBV4-3, the J gene TRBJ2-1; tentatively, D is TRBD1 (5 bases). The CDR3 spans 13 residues. Per the germline V gene, CDR1 is LGHNA and CDR2 is YSLEER. V was shortened by 7 bases and J by 5 bases, with 12 bases between the two germline ends. The CDR3 region has the DNA TGCGCCAGCAAGAAGGGGTTAGACAATGAGCAGTTCTTC. This encodes CASKKGLDNEQFF.

The chain uses TRBV19 and TRBJ1-2; TRBD1 might be the D (5 bases). Germline CDR1 LNHDA, CDR2 SQIVND (reference sequence). The CDR3 runs to 13 residues. V gave up 6 bases and J gave up 2 bases, with 10 bases separating them. The DNA of the CDR3 is TGTGCCAGTAGACCGGGACTAAACTATGGCTACACCTTC. It yields the protein CASRPGLNYGYTF.

The V gene is TRBV4-1, the J gene TRBJ2-3, with no clear D. Germline CDR1 and CDR2: MGHRA and YSYEKL. Deletions cut 0 bases from V and 0 bases from J, with 7 bases between. The CDR3 is made up of 15 amino acids. CDR3 in DNA: TGCGCCAGCAGCCAAGAGGGCCCCAGCACAGATACGCAGTATTTT. Protein product: CASSQEGPSTDTQYF.

This clone was seen more than once but under ten times. The rearrangement uses TRBV6-5 and TRBJ1-2; 7 bases are a match to TRBD1. The CDR3 is 14 amino acids. Trimming at V came to 8 bases and at J to 4 bases, leaving 10 bases not matched to a gene. CDR1 is MNHEY, CDR2 SVGAGI, per germline. The CDR3 DNA follows: TGTGCCAGCTCCGAAGACAGGGTGGGCTATGGCTACACCTTC. It encodes CASSEDRVGYGYTF.

The chain joins TRBV5-6 to TRBJ2-7, with D possibly matching TRBD1 (5 bases). The germline V gene has CDR1 SGHDT and CDR2 YYEEEE. Trimming removed 2 bases from V and 0 bases from J, with 12 bases in between. The CDR3 length is 15 residues. CDR3 in amino acids: CASSFSTEPSYEQYF. The CDR3 DNA reads TGTGCCAGCAGCTTCTCGACAGAGCCCTCCTACGAGCAGTACTTC.

The chain links TRBV2 to TRBJ2-7, with TRBD1 identical over 10 bases. J lost 6 bases, V lost 4 bases, and 3 bases had no gene match. This CDR3 comprises 13 residues. The V gene's germline CDR1 is SNHLY and CDR2 FYNNEI. DNA for the CDR3: TGTGCCAGCAGTGTGACAGGGGGCTCCGAGCAGTACTTC. Its protein is CASSVTGGSEQYF.

The genes are TRBV2 and TRBJ1-2, with TRBD1 matching over 10 bases. This CDR3 spans 12 amino acids. The germline V gene encodes CDR1 SNHLY and CDR2 FYNNEI. The V segment lost 8 bases and the J segment 13 bases; nucleotides outside the gene matches: 10. CDR3 sequence: CASSLRQGATTF. The CDR3 bases are TGTGCCAGCTCTCTAAGACAGGGGGCCACCACCTTC.

The chain couples TRBV9 to TRBJ2-2, with D hard to call. V lost 2 bases, J lost 4 bases, and 9 bases lay in between. The CDR3 is 14 residues long. Germline V gene lookup returns CDR1 SGDLS and CDR2 YYNGEE. CDR3 DNA sequence: TGTGCCAGCAGCGTCCCAGATCCCACCGGGGAGCTGTTTTTT. It yields the protein CASSVPDPTGELFF.